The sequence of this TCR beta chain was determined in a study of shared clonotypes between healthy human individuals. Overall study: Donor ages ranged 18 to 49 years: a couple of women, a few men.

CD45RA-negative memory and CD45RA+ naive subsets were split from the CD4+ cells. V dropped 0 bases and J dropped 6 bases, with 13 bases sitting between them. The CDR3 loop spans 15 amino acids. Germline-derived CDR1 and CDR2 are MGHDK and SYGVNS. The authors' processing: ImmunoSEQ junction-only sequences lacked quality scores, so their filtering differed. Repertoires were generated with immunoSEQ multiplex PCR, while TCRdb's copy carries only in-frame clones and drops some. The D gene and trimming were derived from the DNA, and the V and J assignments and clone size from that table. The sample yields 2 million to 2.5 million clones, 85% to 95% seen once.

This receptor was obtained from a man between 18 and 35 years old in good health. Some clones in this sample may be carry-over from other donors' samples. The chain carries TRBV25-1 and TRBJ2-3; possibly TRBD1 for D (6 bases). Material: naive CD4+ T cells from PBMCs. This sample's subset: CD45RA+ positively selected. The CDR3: CASSEYQGQGDTQYF. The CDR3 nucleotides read TGTGCCAGCAGTGAATATCAGGGGCAGGGGGATACGCAGTATTTT. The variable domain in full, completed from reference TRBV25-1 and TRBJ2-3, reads EADIYQTPRYLVIGTGKKITLECSQTMGHDKMYWYQQDPGMELHLIHYSYGVNSTEKGDLSSESTVSRIRTEHFPLTLESARPSHTSQYLCASSEYQGQGDTQYFGPGTRLTVL.